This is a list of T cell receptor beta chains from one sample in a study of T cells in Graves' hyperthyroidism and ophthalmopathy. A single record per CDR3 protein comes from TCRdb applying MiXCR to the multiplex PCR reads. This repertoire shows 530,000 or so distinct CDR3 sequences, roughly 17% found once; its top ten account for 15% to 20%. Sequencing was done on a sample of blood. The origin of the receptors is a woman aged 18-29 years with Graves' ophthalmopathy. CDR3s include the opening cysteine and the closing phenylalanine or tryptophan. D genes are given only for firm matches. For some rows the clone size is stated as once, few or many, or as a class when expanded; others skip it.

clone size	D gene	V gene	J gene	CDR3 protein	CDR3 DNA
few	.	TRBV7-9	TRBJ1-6	CASSLSWGTLHF	TGTGCCAGCAGCTTATCTTGGGGTACCCTCCACTTT
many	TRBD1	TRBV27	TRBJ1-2	CASSLLGTGDGYTF	TGTGCCAGCAGTTTATTAGGGACAGGGGATGGCTACACCTTC
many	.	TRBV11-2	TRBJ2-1	CASSSRVNEQFF	TGTGCCAGCAGTTCCAGGGTGAATGAGCAGTTCTTC
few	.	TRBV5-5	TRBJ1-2	CASSRTLGASGGYTF	TGTGCCAGCAGCCGCACCCTCGGGGCCTCCGGGGGCTACACCTTC
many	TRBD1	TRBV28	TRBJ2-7	CASSTGEKDEQYF	TGTGCCAGCAGCACAGGGGAAAAAGACGAGCAGTACTTC
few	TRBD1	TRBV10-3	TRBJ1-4	CAIRPGQGEKLFF	TGTGCCATCAGGCCGGGACAGGGTGAAAAACTGTTTTTT
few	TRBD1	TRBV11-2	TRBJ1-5	CASSQDRRDQPQHF	TGTGCCAGCAGCCAGGACAGGCGGGATCAGCCCCAGCATTTT
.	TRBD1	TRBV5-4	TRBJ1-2	CASSWGGGSGGYTF	TGTGCCAGCAGCTGGGGAGGGGGCTCGGGAGGCTACACCTTC
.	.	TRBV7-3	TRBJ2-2	CASSLSLAGELFF	TGTGCCAGCAGCTTATCTCTAGCCGGGGAGCTGTTTTTT
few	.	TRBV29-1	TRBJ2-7	CSVGGGRYEQYF	TGCAGCGTTGGAGGGGGTAGGTACGAGCAGTACTTC
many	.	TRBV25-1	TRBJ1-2	CASSATGMEMSYGYTF	TGTGCCAGCAGTGCTACAGGAATGGAGATGAGCTATGGCTACACCTTC
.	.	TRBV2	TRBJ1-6	CASSEDMGGGSPLHF	TGTGCCAGCAGTGAAGATATGGGGGGCGGTTCACCCCTCCACTTT
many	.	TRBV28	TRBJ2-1	CASSLAYDNEQFF	TGTGCCAGCAGTTTGGCCTACGACAATGAGCAGTTCTTC
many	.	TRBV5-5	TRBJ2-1	CASSSAKEPYEQFF	TGTGCCAGCAGCTCAGCGAAAGAGCCATATGAGCAGTTCTTC
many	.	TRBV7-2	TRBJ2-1	CASSLDTGAYNEQFF	TGTGCCAGCAGCTTAGACACGGGTGCCTACAATGAGCAGTTCTTC
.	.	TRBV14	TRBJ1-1	CASSQDVIRENTEAFF	TGTGCCAGCAGCCAAGATGTAATAAGGGAAAACACTGAAGCTTTCTTT
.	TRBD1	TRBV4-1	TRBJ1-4	CASSQVIDRGRGEKLFF	TGCGCCAGCAGCCAAGTTATCGACAGGGGGCGCGGGGAAAAACTGTTTTTT
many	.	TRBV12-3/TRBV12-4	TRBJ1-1	CASSLAGSLYTEAFF	TGTGCCAGCAGTTTAGCCGGAAGTCTATACACTGAAGCTTTCTTT
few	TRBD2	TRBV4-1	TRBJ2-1	CASSHSGRGSAYNEQFF	TGCGCCAGCAGCCATTCAGGGAGGGGTAGCGCCTACAATGAGCAGTTCTTC
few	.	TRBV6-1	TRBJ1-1	CASRTQMNTEAFF	TGTGCCAGCAGGACGCAGATGAACACTGAAGCTTTCTTT
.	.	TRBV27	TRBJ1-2	CASSPGGGGYGYTF	TGTGCCAGCAGTCCCGGGGGGGGGGGCTATGGCTACACCTTC
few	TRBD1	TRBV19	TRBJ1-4	CASTPTGKSEKLFF	TGTGCCAGTACCCCGACAGGGAAAAGTGAAAAACTGTTTTTT
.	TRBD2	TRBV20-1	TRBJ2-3	CSARDAAGGLSDTQYF	TGCAGTGCTAGAGATGCCGCGGGGGGGCTGAGTGATACGCAGTATTTT
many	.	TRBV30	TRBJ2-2	CAWISGDTGELFF	TGTGCCTGGATATCGGGGGACACCGGGGAGCTGTTTTTT
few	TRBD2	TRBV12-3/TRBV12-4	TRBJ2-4	CASSLDSGRAKNIQYF	TGTGCCAGCAGTTTAGATAGCGGGAGAGCCAAAAACATTCAGTACTTC
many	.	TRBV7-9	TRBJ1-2	CASSPGEGYGYTF	TGTGCCAGCAGCCCAGGAGAGGGCTATGGCTACACCTTC
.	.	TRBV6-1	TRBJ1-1	CASRRRSTEAFF	TGTGCCAGCAGAAGAAGGAGCACTGAAGCTTTCTTT
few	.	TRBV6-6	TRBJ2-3	CASSYLPQGIDTQYF	TGTGCCAGCAGTTACCTACCACAGGGAATAGATACGCAGTATTTT
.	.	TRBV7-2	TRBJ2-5	CASSLETGGDTQYF	TGTGCCAGCAGCTTAGAGACAGGAGGGGATACCCAGTACTTC
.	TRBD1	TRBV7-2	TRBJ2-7	CASSAAGTGGYEQHF	TGTGCCAGCAGCGCAGCCGGGACAGGAGGTTACGAGCAGCACTTC
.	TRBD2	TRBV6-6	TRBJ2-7	CASSYSIAGDYEQYF	TGTGCCAGCAGTTACTCGATAGCGGGGGACTACGAGCAGTACTTC
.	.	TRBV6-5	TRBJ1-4	CASSYSSVGANEKLFF	TGTGCCAGCAGTTACTCGTCGGTGGGGGCTAATGAAAAACTGTTTTTT
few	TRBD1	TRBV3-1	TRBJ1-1	CASSRDRGRSAFF	TGTGCCAGCAGCCGGGACAGGGGGCGTTCAGCTTTCTTT
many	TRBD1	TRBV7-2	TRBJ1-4	CASSLTGQGSEKLFF	TGTGCCAGCAGCTTAACGGGACAGGGTAGCGAAAAACTGTTTTTT
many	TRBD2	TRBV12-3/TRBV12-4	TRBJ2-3	CASSRRLAGGPDTQYF	TGTGCCAGCAGCCGCAGACTAGCGGGGGGCCCAGATACGCAGTATTTT
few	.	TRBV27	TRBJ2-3	CASSLSGRDTQYF	TGTGCCAGCAGTTTATCGGGGCGAGATACGCAGTATTTT
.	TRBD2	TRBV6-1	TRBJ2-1	CASLTSGTFNEQFF	TGTGCCAGCTTGACTAGCGGGACCTTCAATGAGCAGTTCTTC
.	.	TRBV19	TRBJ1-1	CASSMGPGMNTEAFF	TGTGCCAGTAGTATGGGTCCGGGGATGAACACTGAAGCTTTCTTT
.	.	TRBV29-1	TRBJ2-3	CSVGAGTDTQYF	TGCAGCGTAGGAGCAGGGACAGATACGCAGTATTTT
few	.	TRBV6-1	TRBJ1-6	CASRPSVGDNSPLHF	TGTGCCAGCAGACCCTCGGTGGGGGATAATTCACCCCTCCACTTT
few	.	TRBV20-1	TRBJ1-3	CSATTDLSGNTIYF	TGCAGTGCTACGACGGACCTCTCTGGAAACACCATATATTTT
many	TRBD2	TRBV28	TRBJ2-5	CASSWGSGTRGETQYF	TGTGCCAGCAGTTGGGGATCCGGGACTAGAGGAGAGACCCAGTACTTC
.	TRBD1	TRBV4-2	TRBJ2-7	CASSQEGRGDRLYF	TGTGCCAGCAGCCAAGAAGGACGTGGGGACAGGCTGTACTTC
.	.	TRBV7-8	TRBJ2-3	CASSGMASAQSQYF	TGTGCCAGCAGCGGAATGGCTAGCGCGCAATCGCAGTATTTT
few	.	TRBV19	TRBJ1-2	CASSLEAGIRGYTF	TGTGCCAGTAGCCTCGAGGCGGGGATTCGTGGCTACACCTTC
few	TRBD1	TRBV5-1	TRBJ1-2	CASSSRVVQGAQGYTF	TGCGCCAGCAGCTCCCGGGTCGTCCAGGGGGCGCAAGGCTACACCTTC
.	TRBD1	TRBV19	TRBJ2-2	CASRAGTGKAGELFF	TGTGCCAGTAGGGCCGGGACAGGGAAAGCCGGGGAGCTGTTTTTT
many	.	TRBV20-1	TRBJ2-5	CSAAVIFGLKETQYF	TGCAGTGCTGCGGTCATCTTTGGCCTAAAAGAGACCCAGTACTTC
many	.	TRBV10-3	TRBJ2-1	CAISERGGLNEQFF	TGTGCCATCAGTGAGAGGGGGGGCCTGAATGAGCAGTTCTTC
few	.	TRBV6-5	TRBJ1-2	CASSYSRVGGYTF	TGTGCCAGCAGTTACTCCAGGGTAGGCGGCTACACCTTC
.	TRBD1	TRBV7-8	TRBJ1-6	CASTRDRVNSPLHF	TGTGCCAGCACCCGCGACAGGGTGAATTCACCCCTCCACTTT
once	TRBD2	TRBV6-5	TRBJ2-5	CASSNGLATETQYF	TGTGCCAGCAGTAACGGACTAGCGACAGAGACCCAGTACTTC
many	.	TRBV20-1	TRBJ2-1	CSASGDSSYNEQFF	TGCAGTGCTAGCGGAGATAGCTCCTACAATGAGCAGTTCTTC